This TCR beta chain emerged from a study of blood T cell repertoires in COVID-19. Study-level information: The United States, Italy and Spain supplied acute and convalescent COVID-19 samples.

Only in-frame clones appear in the TCRdb table, and some are missing; sequencing was by immunoSEQ multiplex PCR. The sample has hundreds of thousands of clones, around 84% seen once. Germline trimming cut 0 bases from V and 0 bases from J; bases unmatched to any gene: 3. Per the germline V gene, CDR1 is SGDLS and CDR2 is YYNGEE. This CDR3 spans 16 amino acids. The sequence derives from a man in his forties or fifties who had recovered from COVID-19. The specimen sequenced was PBMCs or T cells enriched from blood (not recorded which). The rearrangement uses TRBV9 and TRBJ2-3; 8 nucleotides agree with TRBD2. The CDR3, as DNA: TGTGCCAGCAGCGTAGTCGAGCGGGGGAGCACAGATACGCAGTATTTT. Amino acid sequence: CASSVVERGSTDTQYF.